Listed below are T cell receptor beta chains from one sample, sequenced in a study of CD8+ T cells in alopecia areata. Produced via immunoSEQ multiplex PCR; TCRdb's table is partial and in-frame only. The sample holds about 220,000 clones, around three fifths seen once. The sequences come from CD4+ T cells sorted from blood, collected at week 4, from a patient treated with tofacitinib. Receptor source: a human donor with alopecia areata. Both conserved end residues are trimmed from each CDR3. Size is omitted from some rows. Given values are once, few, many or a class for expanded clones.

abundance: NA; v_gene: TRBV7-2; CDR3aa: ASSFFARLREQY
abundance: NA; v_gene: TRBV7-9; CDR3aa: ASSLSQGPDTQY
abundance: few; v_gene: TRBV4-3; CDR3aa: ASSRGTEETQY
abundance: NA; v_gene: TRBV29-1; CDR3aa: STGPRAGGTQY
abundance: NA; v_gene: TRBV4-1; CDR3aa: ASSLSYGQKNTEAF
abundance: NA; v_gene: TRBV9; CDR3aa: ASSVDADTQY
abundance: NA; v_gene: TRBV30; CDR3aa: AWSLTGGIDNIQY
abundance: few; v_gene: TRBV9; CDR3aa: ASSPGTLAGGTNEQF
abundance: NA; v_gene: TRBV7-2; CDR3aa: ASSLFCEEGDCGYT
abundance: few; v_gene: TRBV29-1; CDR3aa: SAGQVGEQY
abundance: few; v_gene: TRBV20-1; CDR3aa: SASGETQY
abundance: NA; v_gene: TRBV7-6; CDR3aa: ASSATGAEETQY
abundance: NA; v_gene: TRBV5-6; CDR3aa: ASSPVGGTGSPLH
abundance: few; v_gene: TRBV7-2; CDR3aa: ASSGGLSTDTQY
abundance: NA; v_gene: TRBV6-5; CDR3aa: ASRGGTTDTQY
abundance: NA; v_gene: TRBV7-9; CDR3aa: ASSFQGEEQY
abundance: NA; v_gene: TRBV25-1; CDR3aa: ASSELNRPDRESPLH
abundance: NA; v_gene: TRBV27; CDR3aa: ASSYKTAWESYNEQF
abundance: NA; v_gene: TRBV5-1; CDR3aa: ASSETSGSAYEQY
abundance: NA; v_gene: TRBV29-1; CDR3aa: SVGHPVRAYEQY
abundance: NA; v_gene: TRBV30; CDR3aa: AWSVPGSRSYT
abundance: few; v_gene: TRBV19; CDR3aa: ASSYYQGGYGYT
abundance: NA; v_gene: TRBV4-3; CDR3aa: ASRLGQSNTEAF
abundance: few; v_gene: TRBV5-6; CDR3aa: ASSLAGQGANEQF
abundance: NA; v_gene: TRBV29-1; CDR3aa: SVEGPNYEQY
abundance: few; v_gene: TRBV7-9; CDR3aa: ASSPRTSGSYEQY
abundance: NA; v_gene: TRBV7-9; CDR3aa: ASSQKDGQY
abundance: NA; v_gene: TRBV30; CDR3aa: AWSGSGTTEAF
abundance: NA; v_gene: TRBV7-8; CDR3aa: ASSLFAGGTDTQY
abundance: NA; v_gene: TRBV27; CDR3aa: ASSLPGQPQH
abundance: NA; v_gene: TRBV29-1; CDR3aa: SVQRGSGGIRTGELF
abundance: NA; v_gene: TRBV1; CDR3aa: TSSQGPGLRADEQF
abundance: NA; v_gene: TRBV4-3; CDR3aa: ASSLGQTYGYT
abundance: NA; v_gene: TRBV4-1; CDR3aa: ASSQEGGAYNSPLH
abundance: NA; v_gene: TRBV7-7; CDR3aa: ASSSDRGSETQY
abundance: NA; v_gene: TRBV20-1; CDR3aa: SAKAGLSQY